This T cell receptor beta chain was sequenced for a study of shared clonotypes between healthy human individuals. Study-wide context: Plates per donor: three CD4 naive, three CD4 memory, two CD8 naive, one CD8 memory. General study results and limits: Generally, estimated richness proved larger in naive subsets than it did in memory subsets.

Points on this clone: The antigen remains undetermined.

Sequenced by immunoSEQ multiplex PCR; TCRdb stores in-frame clones only, minus some. The table records about 2.1 million clones, 93% of them present only once. The V gene lost 0 bases and the J gene lost 9 bases, with 13 bases spanning the gap. CDR1 and CDR2 (germline): SGHNT, YYREEE (reference sequence). The CDR3 is 14 residues long. Naivety among CD8 cells was defined by CD45RO negativity and positive CCR7 selection, thereby excluding terminally differentiated effector memory CD45RA+ cells. The rearrangement joins TRBV5-4 to TRBJ1-5; a possible D gene is TRBD1 (5 bases). The receptor's source is a man aged 18 to 30 in good health. Some clones in this sample may be carry-over from other donors' samples. The source material was naive CD8+ T cells from PBMCs. DNA for the CDR3: TGTGCCAGCAGCTTGGCCCCGGGGGGTGGGCCCCAGCATTTT. Translation gives CASSLAPGGGPQHF.